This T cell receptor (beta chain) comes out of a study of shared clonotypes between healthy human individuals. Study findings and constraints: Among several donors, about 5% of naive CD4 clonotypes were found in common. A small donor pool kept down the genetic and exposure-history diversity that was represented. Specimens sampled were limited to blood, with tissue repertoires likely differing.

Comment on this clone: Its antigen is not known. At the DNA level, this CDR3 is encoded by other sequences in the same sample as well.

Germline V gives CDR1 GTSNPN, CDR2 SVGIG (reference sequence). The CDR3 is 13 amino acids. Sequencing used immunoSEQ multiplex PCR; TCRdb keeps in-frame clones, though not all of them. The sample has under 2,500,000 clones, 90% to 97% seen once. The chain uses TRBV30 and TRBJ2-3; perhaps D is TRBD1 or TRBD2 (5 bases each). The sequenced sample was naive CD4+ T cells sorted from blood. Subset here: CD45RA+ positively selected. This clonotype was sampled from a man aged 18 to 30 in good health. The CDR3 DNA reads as TGTGCTGGCGGGCAGGGTAGAACAGATACGCAGTATTTT. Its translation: CAGGQGRTDTQYF. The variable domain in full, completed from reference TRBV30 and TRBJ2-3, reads SQTIHQWPATLVQPVGSPLSLECTVEGTSNPNLYWYRQAAGRGLQLLFYSVGIGQISSEVPQNLSASRPQDRQFILSSKKLLLSDSGFYLCAGGQGRTDTQYFGPGTRLTVL.